This T cell receptor beta chain was sequenced in a study of cytomegalovirus exposure and HLA in healthy donors. Deletions cut 0 bases from V and 0 bases from J, with 8 bases between. This CDR3 contains 15 residues. Germline CDR1 MNHEY, CDR2 SVGAGI. Amplification used 60 Vbeta primers and 13 Jbeta primers. Clones were sequenced by immunoSEQ multiplex PCR, and TCRdb holds only the in-frame ones, with some missing. Found here are over 100,000 clones, roughly 74% of them singletons; the top ten hold 6% to 8%. Among the donors, all were healthy bone marrow donors. Only one count was recorded for this clone. Antigen specificity is unknown. The study's findings and limits: Most TCRs appeared rarely, but some public TCRs recurred in many donors. According to the study, roughly 160 TCR beta chains were cytomegalovirus-associated.

This receptor was obtained from a male donor in good health and CMV-seronegative. The chain joins TRBV6-5 to TRBJ1-1; D uncertain. The sequencing sample was made of PBMCs. The CDR3 reads CASSYSAGMNTEAFF. Here the CDR3 DNA reads TGTGCCAGCAGTTACTCTGCAGGCATGAACACTGAAGCTTTCTTT.